The text below deals with one T cell receptor beta chain. Its antigen is unknown. Germline assignment: CDR1 GTSNPN and CDR2 SVGIG (reference sequence). Trimming cost V 4 bases and J 2 bases, with 6 bases left between them. This CDR3 spans 12 amino acids. These data come from a study of tumor-infiltrating lymphocytes in localized non-small cell lung cancer. Study observations and caveats: TCR sequencing covered a subset of patients with enough tissue.

Assay used: immunoSEQ multiplex PCR; TCRdb lists only in-frame clones, some missing. The table has thousands of clones, approximately 71% seen once; the top ten hold 13% to 15%. The chain recombines TRBV30 with TRBJ1-3; D remains unclear. The source is a human donor with non-small cell lung cancer. The sample consisted of lung tumor tissue. The CDR3 DNA follows: TGTGCCTGGAAGGCTGCTGGAAACACCATATATTTT. Translation gives CAWKAAGNTIYF.